This T cell receptor (beta chain) was found in a study of human thymus T cells. General observations from the study: Thymic and blood repertoires appeared to display a bias in their usage of V and J genes. A high degree of thymic repertoire overlap among unrelated individuals was reported in related research.

Germline values: CDR1 LNHDA, CDR2 SQIVND (reference sequence). This CDR3 is built from 14 residues. Trimming took 3 bases from V and 7 from J, leaving 13 bases between them. Only in-frame clones appear in the TCRdb table, and some are missing; sequencing was by immunoSEQ multiplex PCR. There are tens of thousands of clones in the sample; just over 95% occur only once, and approximately 0.03% lies in the top ten. Concerning this clone itself: Its antigen is not known.

Thymic material originated from resections removed in the course of corrective heart surgery. Those donating were healthy Finnish infants in corrective surgery for congenital heart defects. The rearrangement joins TRBV19 to TRBJ2-1, with D uncertain. The TCR was taken from a boy younger than two with a congenital heart defect but otherwise immunologically healthy. The sequencing input was thymus tissue. CDR3 sequence: CASSIPLLRNEQFF. CDR3 DNA sequence: TGTGCCAGTAGTATCCCCTTGTTGCGAAATGAGCAGTTCTTC.